This T cell receptor (beta chain) comes out of a study of blood T cell repertoires in COVID-19. For the study at large: Acute-phase and convalescent COVID-19 samples originated in the United States, Italy and Spain. The analysed material was cDNA or gDNA that came from T cells, B-cell-depleted T cells, or PBMCs.

Here immunoSEQ multiplex PCR was the method, and the copy in TCRdb shows in-frame clones only, minus some. Of about 170,000 clones in the sample, approximately 90% are singletons; the top ten hold around a quarter. Germline lookup yields CDR1 SGHRS and CDR2 YFSETQ. Trimming cost V 2 bases and J 6 bases; bases outside gene matches: 4. The length of the CDR3 is 13 residues. This chain connects TRBV5-1 to TRBJ2-7; TRBD1 aligns across 8 bases. The clonotype comes from a man between 60 and 70 years old with acute or convalescent COVID-19. The sequenced material came from peripheral blood. CDR3 nucleotide sequence: TGCGCCAGCAGCTTTGACCAGGGGGCCGAGCAGTACGTC. This gives the protein CASSFDQGAEQYV.